This T cell receptor beta chain appears in the sequencing data of a study of T-cell reconstitution after alpha-beta-depleted transplantation in children. Germline V CDR1 and CDR2: SQVTM, ANQGSEA. There are 12 residues in the CDR3. After removal of 6 bases from V and 9 bases from J, the junction contained 5 bases not matched to a gene. The authors prepared the TCRbeta library with unique molecular identifiers. MiXCR, applied by TCRdb to the PCR reads, yields one record per CDR3 protein. Found here are about 610,000 distinct CDR3 sequences, roughly 10% of them singletons; the top ten hold 4%. The sample here was PBMCs from the stem cell graft donor, taken from the stem cell graft. The clonotype comes from a human donor who donated a stem cell graft to a child with acute myeloid leukemia. V and J are TRBV29-1 and TRBJ2-1; 10 positions agree with TRBD2. The CDR3 spells CSVSLAGGEQFF. The CDR3 bases are TGCAGCGTCTCATTAGCGGGAGGTGAGCAGTTCTTC.